One sample yielded the 27 T cell receptor beta chains listed below, sequenced in a study of identical twins. MiXCR, run by TCRdb on the 5' RACE reads, gives a single entry per CDR3 protein. This sample has roughly 630,000 distinct CDR3 sequences, with around 7.5% found just once. This same sample was also taken into another study, of yellow fever vaccine responses in identical twins.

Sequenced input: PBMCs. These receptors were collected from a woman aged 18-29 years in good health.

This clonotype occurred many times. The chain combines TRBV12-3 or TRBV12-4 with TRBJ2-7; D may be TRBD1 (6 bases). The length of the CDR3 is 13 residues. The ends were cut back, 4 bases at V and 2 bases at J, with 9 bases in the middle. The CDR3 here is CASSWDTTYEQYF. CDR3 bases: TGTGCCAGCAGTTGGGACACCACCTACGAGCAGTACTTC.

This clonotype was found many times. The genes are TRBV29-1 and TRBJ2-7; D might be TRBD1 (6 bases). Deletions cut 1 base from V and 0 bases from J, with 13 bases between. Per the germline V gene, CDR1 is SQVTM and CDR2 is ANQGSEA. This CDR3 contains 15 residues. The CDR3 here is CSVEVSDRSSYEQYF. As DNA, the CDR3 is TGCAGCGTTGAAGTCAGCGACAGGAGCTCCTACGAGCAGTACTTC.

This clonotype was found a few times. The genes are TRBV12-3 or TRBV12-4 and TRBJ1-4, with 7 bases lining up with TRBD1. The CDR3 consists of 16 residues. V trimming: 5 bases; J trimming: 0 bases; junction bases outside the gene matches: 6. The CDR3 reads CASSPDRTATNEKLFF. DNA for the CDR3: TGTGCCAGCAGTCCGGACAGGACGGCAACTAATGAAAAACTGTTTTTT.

The V gene is TRBV9, the J gene TRBJ2-7; TRBD2 matches 7 bases. Germline CDR1 and CDR2: SGDLS and YYNGEE. Germline trimming cut 3 bases from V and 3 bases from J; bases unmatched to any gene: 3. The CDR3 has 13 residues. The CDR3 sequence: CASSAGGNYEQYF. CDR3 DNA sequence: TGTGCCAGCAGCGCCGGGGGGAACTACGAGCAGTACTTC.

In the case of this clonotype: A much larger clone lies one base from this, so it may be a read error. The chain is built from TRBV9 and TRBJ2-1, with D uncertain. Germline values: CDR1 SGDLS, CDR2 YYNGEE. Trimming took 0 bases from V and 3 from J, leaving 10 bases between them. This CDR3 spans 15 amino acids. The CDR3 reads CASSVEAADYNEQFF. The DNA for the CDR3 is TGTGCCAGCAGCGTAGAGGCGGCGGACTACAATGAGCAGTTCTTC.

This clonotype was seen repeatedly, ten times or more. The chain links TRBV7-9 to TRBJ2-2; TRBD2 might be the D (6 bases). The germline gives CDR1 SEHNR, CDR2 FQNEAQ (reference sequence). This CDR3 spans 14 amino acids. The V end was cut by 3 bases, the J end by 4 bases, with 9 bases between. CDR3: CASSFIGGTGELFF. The CDR3 DNA is TGTGCCAGCAGCTTTATCGGGGGCACCGGGGAGCTGTTTTTT.

The table lists this clonotype with a few counts. The V gene is TRBV29-1, the J gene TRBJ2-1; D remains ambiguous. CDR1 and CDR2 from the germline V gene are SQVTM and ANQGSEA. This CDR3 is built from 10 residues. Trimming shortened V by 2 bases and J by 5 bases, and 1 base separated the two germline ends. In nucleotides, the CDR3 is TGCAGCGTTGAAAACAATGAGCAGTTCTTC. Its protein is CSVENNEQFF.

Many counts were recorded for this clonotype. J is TRBJ2-1 and V is TRBV5-6; TRBD2 matches at 7 bases. Germline trimming cut 0 bases from V and 4 bases from J; bases unmatched to any gene: 4. Germline V gene sequence: CDR1 SGHDT, CDR2 YYEEEE. The length of the CDR3 is 15 residues. The CDR3 reads CASSLGHGGYNEQFF. In DNA form, the CDR3 reads TGTGCCAGCAGCTTGGGGCACGGGGGGTACAATGAGCAGTTCTTC.

This clonotype was recorded many times. V gene TRBV7-9 combines with J gene TRBJ2-5, with D perhaps TRBD1 (5 bases). The V end was cut by 4 bases, the J end by 5 bases, with 23 bases between. CDR3 length: 17 residues. In germline, CDR1 is SEHNR, CDR2 FQNEAQ (reference sequence). The CDR3 DNA reads TGTGCCAGCAGCTCCACACCATCCACAGGACCCCCCGAGACCCAGTACTTC. Protein product: CASSSTPSTGPPETQYF. Filled out from reference TRBV7-9 and TRBJ2-5, the complete variable domain reads DTGVSQNPRHKITKRGQNVTFRCDPISEHNRLYWYRQTLGQGPEFLTYFQNEAQLEKSRLLSDRFSAERPKGSFSTLEIQRTEQGDSAMYLCASSSTPSTGPPETQYFGPGTRLLVL.

The chain is built from TRBV14 and TRBJ2-1; D gene ambiguous. From germline, CDR1 is SGHDN and CDR2 FVKESK. Trimming removed 5 bases at V and 0 bases at J, with 14 bases between. The length of the CDR3 is 16 residues. The CDR3 here is CASSSARLYSYNEQFF. The CDR3 DNA reads TGTGCCAGCAGCTCAGCGCGACTCTACTCCTACAATGAGCAGTTCTTC.

This clonotype was counted ten times or more. The chain recombines TRBV10-3 with TRBJ1-5; D gene ambiguous. CDR1 ENHRY and CDR2 SYGVKD come from the germline V gene. V was shortened by 0 bases and J by 0 bases, with 9 bases between the two germline ends. The CDR3 runs 16 residues. The CDR3 nucleotides are TGTGCCATCAGTGAGTCGGCACCTTATAGCAATCAGCCCCAGCATTTT. Translation gives CAISESAPYSNQPQHF.

This clonotype was picked up many times. The chain couples TRBV2 to TRBJ2-4; weak D call: TRBD2 (6 bases). From germline, CDR1 is SNHLY and CDR2 FYNNEI. The CDR3 sequence is 14 residues long. V lost 4 bases and J 7 bases, leaving 14 bases between the germline ends. CDR3 amino acids: CASSAGERQNIQYF. The CDR3 coding sequence is TGTGCCAGCAGTGCGGGGGAGCGTCAGAACATTCAGTACTTC.

J is TRBJ2-1 and V is TRBV19, with D maybe TRBD2 (5 bases). This CDR3 has 17 amino acids. Germline V lookup: CDR1 LNHDA, CDR2 SQIVND (reference sequence). V lost 4 bases and J lost 0, with 16 bases in between. The chain's CDR3 is CASSRELVPSSYNEQFF. CDR3 nucleotide sequence: TGTGCCAGTAGTAGAGAACTAGTACCAAGCTCCTACAATGAGCAGTTCTTC. The full variable domain, rest sourced from reference TRBV19 and TRBJ2-1, is DGGITQSPKYLFRKEGQNVTLSCEQNLNHDAMYWYRQDPGQGLRLIYYSQIVNDFQKGDIAEGYSVSREKKESFPLTVTSAQKNPTAFYLCASSRELVPSSYNEQFFGPGTRLTVL.

Turning to this clonotype: Germline and junction disagree at one end, which may indicate a read error. The chain combines TRBV7-9 with TRBJ2-1, with 10 bases matching TRBD2. This CDR3 is 13 amino acids long. CDR1 and CDR2 (germline): SEHNR, FQNEAQ (reference sequence). CDR3 sequence reads: CAASGGAYNEQFF. Here the CDR3 DNA reads TGTGCCGCGAGCGGGGGGGCCTATAATGAGCAGTTCTTC.

This clonotype was recorded a few times. The chain uses TRBV7-7 and TRBJ2-1; no definite D call. The CDR3 consists of 15 residues. The V and J ends lost 2 bases and 0 bases respectively, with 8 bases between them. Germline V lookup: CDR1 SSHAT, CDR2 FNYEAQ (reference sequence). Here the CDR3 reads CASSLKASSYNEQFF. The CDR3 DNA is TGTGCCAGCAGCTTAAAGGCCAGCTCCTACAATGAGCAGTTCTTC.

Only a few counts were recorded for this clonotype. The V and J genes are TRBV7-9 and TRBJ2-1; the D is unclear. CDR1 and CDR2 (germline): SEHNR, FQNEAQ (reference sequence). V dropped 2 bases and J dropped 4 bases, with 15 bases sitting between them. This CDR3 comprises 16 residues. The CDR3 nucleotides are TGTGCCAGCAGCTTACTTCTCTCCCAAATATACAATGAGCAGTTCTTC. Its protein product is CASSLLLSQIYNEQFF.

The chain has TRBV27 and TRBJ1-5; a possible D gene is TRBD1 (5 bases). Looked up from germline, CDR1 is MNHEY and CDR2 is SMNVEV (reference sequence). V lost 5 bases to trimming and J lost 5 bases, with 13 bases between them. The CDR3 totals 14 residues. The CDR3, as DNA: TGTGCCAGCAGTCCGGCGGGGGTGCATCAGCCCCAGCATTTT. This translates into CASSPAGVHQPQHF.

This clonotype came up many times. CDR3 DNA sequence: TGCGCCAGCAGCGAAACTTACAGGGGGCCCAACTATGGCTACACCTTC. It yields the protein CASSETYRGPNYGYTF. The chain has TRBV4-1 and TRBJ1-2; 9 positions match TRBD1. The germline V gene has CDR1 MGHRA and CDR2 YSYEKL. Trimming cost V 5 bases and J 2 bases; bases outside gene matches: 9. The CDR3 covers 16 residues.

This clonotype has more than one count but fewer than ten. The chain joins TRBV29-1 to TRBJ1-2; 8 nucleotides match TRBD1. The germline V gene encodes CDR1 SQVTM and CDR2 ANQGSEA. CDR3 length: 12 amino acids. V trimming: 8 bases; J trimming: 8 bases; junction bases outside the gene matches: 10. The CDR3 region is CSPGGQGEGYTF. The CDR3 DNA reads as TGCAGCCCCGGAGGACAGGGTGAGGGCTACACCTTC.

This chain uses TRBV28 with TRBJ2-7; D perhaps matches TRBD1 (5 bases). The CDR3 contains 16 residues. The V end lost 5 bases, the J end lost 1 base, and 18 bases lay between the germline ends. Germline V lookup: CDR1 MDHEN, CDR2 SYDVKM. CDR3 protein: CASSPGRAGRSYEQYF. CDR3 coding DNA: TGTGCCAGCAGTCCCGGTAGGGCAGGGCGGTCCTACGAGCAGTACTTC.

The chain employs TRBV14 and TRBJ2-5, with D possibly TRBD2 on 5 matching bases. The V end was cut by 4 bases, the J end by 4 bases, with 16 bases between. The CDR3 length is 15 residues. Germline-derived CDR1 and CDR2 are SGHDN and FVKESK. This CDR3 is CASSRGGALGETQYF. The CDR3 nucleotides are TGTGCCAGCAGCCGAGGAGGAGCACTAGGAGAGACCCAGTACTTC.

This clonotype was seen a few times. This rearrangement joins TRBV12-3 or TRBV12-4 to TRBJ1-4; the match to TRBD1 covers 7 bases. The V and J ends lost 2 bases and 5 bases, in that order; junction bases with no gene match: 11. The CDR3 extends over 17 amino acids. CDR3 coding DNA: TGTGCCAGCAGTTTACAGGGGGTCATTGCCCCGAATGAAAAACTGTTTTTT. Translating it yields CASSLQGVIAPNEKLFF.

Only a few counts were recorded for this clonotype. The chain joins TRBV19 to TRBJ2-6, with TRBD2 identical over 7 bases. The CDR3 extends over 16 amino acids. V lost 5 bases, J lost 0 bases, and 4 bases stayed unmatched. Germline CDR1 is LNHDA and CDR2 is SQIVND (reference sequence). In nucleotides, the CDR3 is TGTGCCAGTAGTTTTGCGGGAGCCTCTGGGGCCAACGTCCTGACTTTC. It yields the protein CASSFAGASGANVLTF.

The rearrangement links TRBV24-1 to TRBJ1-5; 10 nucleotides align to TRBD1. Germline lookup yields CDR1 KGHDR and CDR2 SFDVKD. CDR3 length equals 15 residues. Unmatched junction bases numbered 4, after V lost 5 bases and J lost 4 bases. The CDR3 nucleotides are TGTGCCACCAGTGGGGACAGGGGCTATAATCAGCCCCAGCATTTT. This sequence encodes CATSGDRGYNQPQHF.

A few counts support this clonotype. The chain combines TRBV20-1 with TRBJ2-3; the match to TRBD2 covers 9 bases. The V gene's germline CDR1 is DFQATT and CDR2 SNEGSKA (reference sequence). This CDR3 comprises 14 residues. Trimming took 4 bases from V and 1 from J; bases not matched to a gene: 3. CDR3 coding DNA: TGCAGTGCTACACCTAGCGGGGGCACAGATACGCAGTATTTT. Protein product: CSATPSGGTDTQYF.

This clonotype was seen more than once but under ten times. In DNA form, the CDR3 reads TGTGCCAGCAGTTCCCCATTATGGGAGGGCCTTGGCGGGGAGCTGTTTTTT. It specifies CASSSPLWEGLGGELFF. The rearrangement uses TRBV27 and TRBJ2-2, with 7 bases identical to TRBD2. V was clipped by 4 bases and J by 7 bases; unmatched bases: 15. Germline CDR1 reads MNHEY; CDR2 reads SMNVEV (reference sequence). This CDR3 comprises 17 residues.

J is TRBJ2-2 and V is TRBV24-1; 7 bases match TRBD2. V lost 4 bases to trimming and J lost 1 base; unmatched junction nucleotides: 8. Germline V gene data show CDR1 as KGHDR and CDR2 as SFDVKD. This CDR3 contains 17 residues. The CDR3 sequence: CATSDPPGRVNTGELFF. The CDR3 region has the DNA TGTGCCACCAGTGACCCCCCAGGGAGGGTGAACACCGGGGAGCTGTTTTTT.